This is a list of T cell receptor beta chains from one sample in a study of OX40 agonist ivuxolimab in advanced cancers. Here immunoSEQ multiplex PCR was the method, and the copy in TCRdb shows in-frame clones only, minus some. The sample carries tens of thousands of clones, approximately 86% recorded once. This specimen consisted of CD4+ or CD8+ T cells sorted from blood, obtained in a trial of the OX40 agonist ivuxolimab. These receptors were obtained from an adult with an advanced solid tumor such as melanoma, head and neck, liver or kidney cancer. CDR3s include the opening cysteine and the closing phenylalanine or tryptophan. The order of the fields is clone size, V gene, D gene, J gene, CDR3 length, CDR3 DNA, CDR3 protein. D genes are given only for firm matches. A row's size may be missing; if present it is once, few, many or a size class.

abundance: NA
v_gene: TRBV14
d_gene: NA
j_gene: TRBJ2-7
len: 12
CDR3nt: TGTGCCAGCAGCCAAGCAAAGAACGAGCAGTACTTC
CDR3aa: CASSQAKNEQYF

abundance: NA
v_gene: TRBV10-1
d_gene: NA
j_gene: TRBJ1-4
len: 11
CDR3nt: TGCGCCAGCAGTGAAAGTACAGGAGCGTTTTTT
CDR3aa: CASSESTGAFF

abundance: once
v_gene: TRBV4-1
d_gene: NA
j_gene: TRBJ2-7
len: 16
CDR3nt: TGCGCCAGCAGCCAAGAAGCGGGTGGTACGGCGTACGAGCAGTACTTC
CDR3aa: CASSQEAGGTAYEQYF

abundance: NA
v_gene: TRBV25-1
d_gene: NA
j_gene: TRBJ1-4
len: 11
CDR3nt: TGTGCCAGCAGTAGGAGTGAAAAACTGTTTTTT
CDR3aa: CASSRSEKLFF

abundance: NA
v_gene: TRBV5-1
d_gene: TRBD1
j_gene: TRBJ2-2
len: 16
CDR3nt: TGCGCCAGCAGCCCCGCCGGGACAGAGAACACCGGGGAGCTGTTTTTT
CDR3aa: CASSPAGTENTGELFF

abundance: NA
v_gene: TRBV7-9
d_gene: TRBD1
j_gene: TRBJ2-7
len: 14
CDR3nt: TGTGCCAGCACCCCGGACAGGACCCCTTACGAGCAGTACTTC
CDR3aa: CASTPDRTPYEQYF

abundance: NA
v_gene: TRBV2
d_gene: NA
j_gene: TRBJ2-2
len: 13
CDR3nt: TGTGCCAGAGTACAGGGCGACACCGGGGAGCTGTTTTTT
CDR3aa: CARVQGDTGELFF

abundance: many
v_gene: TRBV19
d_gene: NA
j_gene: TRBJ2-7
len: 12
CDR3nt: TGTGCCAGTAGCCAACAGGGACCGGAGCAGTACTTC
CDR3aa: CASSQQGPEQYF

abundance: NA
v_gene: TRBV23-1
d_gene: NA
j_gene: TRBJ2-7
len: 14
CDR3nt: TGCGCCAGCCACGTATCGGGCAGGGCCCACGAGCAGTACTTC
CDR3aa: CASHVSGRAHEQYF

abundance: NA
v_gene: TRBV7-9
d_gene: TRBD2
j_gene: TRBJ2-1
len: 14
CDR3nt: TGTGCCAGCAGCTCGGGACTAGCGGTCCATGAGCAGTTCTTC
CDR3aa: CASSSGLAVHEQFF

abundance: NA
v_gene: TRBV27
d_gene: TRBD1
j_gene: TRBJ2-3
len: 15
CDR3nt: TGTGCCAGCACCCCGGGACAGGGGATCCCAGATACGCAGTATTTT
CDR3aa: CASTPGQGIPDTQYF

abundance: NA
v_gene: TRBV5-5
d_gene: NA
j_gene: TRBJ2-7
len: 18
CDR3nt: TGTGCCAGCACGGAGGGACACCGCTCCGCCTACTACTACTACGAGCAGTACTTC
CDR3aa: CASTEGHRSAYYYYEQYF

abundance: NA
v_gene: TRBV11-2
d_gene: TRBD2
j_gene: TRBJ2-5
len: 14
CDR3nt: TGTGCCAGCAGCTTAGCGGGGGGGAAGGAGACCCAGTACTTC
CDR3aa: CASSLAGGKETQYF

abundance: NA
v_gene: TRBV6-5
d_gene: NA
j_gene: TRBJ1-1
len: 14
CDR3nt: TGTGCCAGCCCCGATTTGGGGGTGGACACTGAAGCTTTCTTT
CDR3aa: CASPDLGVDTEAFF

abundance: NA
v_gene: TRBV7-9
d_gene: TRBD2
j_gene: TRBJ2-4
len: 15
CDR3nt: TGTGCCAGCAGCCTCCCCGGACTAGCTGAAAACATTCAGTACTTC
CDR3aa: CASSLPGLAENIQYF

abundance: NA
v_gene: TRBV7-8
d_gene: TRBD2
j_gene: TRBJ2-5
len: 15
CDR3nt: TGTGCCAGCAGCTCAAGGCGGGGGGTCCAAGAGACCCAGTACTTC
CDR3aa: CASSSRRGVQETQYF

abundance: NA
v_gene: TRBV9
d_gene: NA
j_gene: TRBJ2-2
len: 14
CDR3nt: TGTGCCAGCTTGGATAGCGGTGACACCGGGGAGCTGTTTTTT
CDR3aa: CASLDSGDTGELFF

abundance: NA
v_gene: TRBV5-1
d_gene: TRBD2
j_gene: TRBJ2-3
len: 17
CDR3nt: TGCGCCAGCAGCTCGGGGACTAGCGGGGGGATCACAGATACGCAGTATTTT
CDR3aa: CASSSGTSGGITDTQYF

abundance: few
v_gene: TRBV18
d_gene: NA
j_gene: TRBJ1-1
len: 17
CDR3nt: TGTGCCAGCTCACCTTACCGGGACGGAAGGCTGAACACTGAAGCTTTCTTT
CDR3aa: CASSPYRDGRLNTEAFF

abundance: NA
v_gene: TRBV5-1
d_gene: NA
j_gene: TRBJ2-2
len: 13
CDR3nt: TGCGCCAGCAGTTATGAATCAACCGGGGAGCTGTTTTTT
CDR3aa: CASSYESTGELFF

abundance: NA
v_gene: TRBV6-5
d_gene: NA
j_gene: TRBJ1-6
len: 15
CDR3nt: TGTGCCAGCAGCCTAGAACCAAATACATACTCACCCCTCCACTTT
CDR3aa: CASSLEPNTYSPLHF

abundance: once
v_gene: TRBV19
d_gene: NA
j_gene: TRBJ2-1
len: 13
CDR3nt: TGTGCCAGTAGTATCTTCGGAAACAATGAGCAGTTCTTC
CDR3aa: CASSIFGNNEQFF

abundance: NA
v_gene: TRBV4-2
d_gene: TRBD1
j_gene: TRBJ2-5
len: 15
CDR3nt: TGTGCCAGCAGCCAAGTCCCGGGACAGCAAGAGACCCAGTACTTC
CDR3aa: CASSQVPGQQETQYF

abundance: NA
v_gene: TRBV5-6
d_gene: NA
j_gene: TRBJ1-1
len: 15
CDR3nt: TGTGCCAGCACCCCGGGACGCGGGGGCAGGACTGAAGCTTTCTTT
CDR3aa: CASTPGRGGRTEAFF

abundance: NA
v_gene: TRBV5-1
d_gene: NA
j_gene: TRBJ1-5
len: 13
CDR3nt: TGCGCCAGCAGCTTGGAGGGGGATCGGCCCCAGCATTTT
CDR3aa: CASSLEGDRPQHF

abundance: NA
v_gene: TRBV28
d_gene: NA
j_gene: TRBJ1-2
len: 15
CDR3nt: TGTGCCAGCAGTCCCGAATTCGGCAGCCACTATGGCTACACCTTC
CDR3aa: CASSPEFGSHYGYTF

abundance: NA
v_gene: TRBV28
d_gene: NA
j_gene: TRBJ1-1
len: 14
CDR3nt: TGTGCCAGCGTATTGGTGGTTGGGAACACTGAAGCTTTCTTT
CDR3aa: CASVLVVGNTEAFF

abundance: NA
v_gene: TRBV13
d_gene: TRBD2
j_gene: TRBJ2-3
len: 15
CDR3nt: TGTGCCAGCAGCTCGTTAGCGGGGAGCTCAGATACGCAGTATTTT
CDR3aa: CASSSLAGSSDTQYF

abundance: NA
v_gene: TRBV13
d_gene: NA
j_gene: TRBJ2-5
len: 13
CDR3nt: TGTGCCAGCACCACCCGAGAAGAAGAGACCCAGTACTTC
CDR3aa: CASTTREEETQYF

abundance: NA
v_gene: TRBV4-1
d_gene: NA
j_gene: TRBJ1-2
len: 13
CDR3nt: TGCGCCAGCAGCCCAAACACTGGACAGGGCTACACCTTC
CDR3aa: CASSPNTGQGYTF

abundance: NA
v_gene: TRBV7-8
d_gene: NA
j_gene: TRBJ1-3
len: 15
CDR3nt: TGTGCCAGCAGCTTACCGGGGCACGCTGGAAACACCATATATTTT
CDR3aa: CASSLPGHAGNTIYF

abundance: NA
v_gene: TRBV5-8
d_gene: NA
j_gene: TRBJ2-2
len: 15
CDR3nt: TGTGCCAGCAGCACGGGGTCCGAGCCGAGACCACGGCTGTTTTTT
CDR3aa: CASSTGSEPRPRLFF

abundance: NA
v_gene: TRBV4-1
d_gene: NA
j_gene: TRBJ2-3
len: 16
CDR3nt: TGCGCCAGCAGACCCAATGATCTGATGGTAACAGATACGCAGTATTTT
CDR3aa: CASRPNDLMVTDTQYF

abundance: once
v_gene: TRBV14
d_gene: NA
j_gene: TRBJ1-1
len: 15
CDR3nt: TGTGCCAGCAGCCAAGTGTTCGGGGGCGGGGGTGAAGCTTTCTTT
CDR3aa: CASSQVFGGGGEAFF

abundance: NA
v_gene: TRBV9
d_gene: TRBD1
j_gene: TRBJ2-3
len: 16
CDR3nt: TGTGCCAGCAGCGTCTCCCAGGGGGCCCTCACAGATACGCAGTATTTT
CDR3aa: CASSVSQGALTDTQYF

abundance: NA
v_gene: TRBV28
d_gene: NA
j_gene: TRBJ2-7
len: 16
CDR3nt: TGTGCCAGCAGTCCACCAGACACGGGGGTGGCCTACGAGCAGTACTTC
CDR3aa: CASSPPDTGVAYEQYF

abundance: NA
v_gene: TRBV9
d_gene: NA
j_gene: TRBJ1-2
len: 13
CDR3nt: TGTGCCAGCAGCGTAGCCGTATACTATGGCTACACCTTC
CDR3aa: CASSVAVYYGYTF

abundance: once
v_gene: TRBV5-4
d_gene: NA
j_gene: TRBJ2-3
len: 15
CDR3nt: TGTGCCAGCAACCGTTGGGGGGCGGTCACAGATACGCAGTATTTT
CDR3aa: CASNRWGAVTDTQYF

abundance: NA
v_gene: TRBV2
d_gene: NA
j_gene: TRBJ2-2
len: 13
CDR3nt: TGTGCCAGCAGGGGGGTAGGGACCGGGGAGCTGTTTTTT
CDR3aa: CASRGVGTGELFF

abundance: NA
v_gene: TRBV29-1
d_gene: TRBD2
j_gene: TRBJ2-5
len: 14
CDR3nt: TGCAGCGTTGGCCTCATGGGAGGGCAAGAGACCCAGTACTTC
CDR3aa: CSVGLMGGQETQYF

abundance: NA
v_gene: TRBV7-9
d_gene: TRBD2
j_gene: TRBJ2-4
len: 18
CDR3nt: TGTGCCAGCACCCCGGGGCCCTTAGCGGGGATTGCCAAAAACATTCAGTACTTC
CDR3aa: CASTPGPLAGIAKNIQYF

abundance: NA
v_gene: TRBV7-9
d_gene: TRBD2
j_gene: TRBJ2-1
len: 15
CDR3nt: TGTGCCAGCAGCTTAGGGACTAGCGGGTCTAATGAGCAGTTCTTC
CDR3aa: CASSLGTSGSNEQFF

abundance: NA
v_gene: TRBV7-9
d_gene: TRBD1
j_gene: TRBJ1-1
len: 15
CDR3nt: TGTGCCAGCAGCACAAACCGACAGGGCAACACTGAAGCTTTCTTT
CDR3aa: CASSTNRQGNTEAFF

abundance: NA
v_gene: TRBV27
d_gene: TRBD1
j_gene: TRBJ1-6
len: 16
CDR3nt: TGTGCCAGCAGTTTAGTGCAGGGGGATTATAATTCACCCCTCCACTTT
CDR3aa: CASSLVQGDYNSPLHF

abundance: NA
v_gene: TRBV27
d_gene: NA
j_gene: TRBJ1-4
len: 15
CDR3nt: TGTGCCAGCAGTCGTAGGGATCGAGGGAATGAAAAACTGTTTTTT
CDR3aa: CASSRRDRGNEKLFF

abundance: once
v_gene: TRBV7-2
d_gene: TRBD2
j_gene: TRBJ2-1
len: 14
CDR3nt: TGTGCCAGCAGCTTGGGGACTATTAGAGATGAGCAGTTCTTC
CDR3aa: CASSLGTIRDEQFF

abundance: NA
v_gene: TRBV23-1
d_gene: TRBD2
j_gene: TRBJ2-3
len: 17
CDR3nt: TGCGCCAGCAGTCTATGGGCTAGCGGGGGGGTTACAGATACGCAGTATTTT
CDR3aa: CASSLWASGGVTDTQYF

abundance: NA
v_gene: TRBV27
d_gene: TRBD1
j_gene: TRBJ2-3
len: 15
CDR3nt: TGTGCCAGCAGTTTATTGGACAGGGGAACAGATACGCAGTATTTT
CDR3aa: CASSLLDRGTDTQYF

abundance: few
v_gene: TRBV7-9
d_gene: TRBD1
j_gene: TRBJ2-5
len: 14
CDR3nt: TGTGCCAGCAGCTTTGAACAGGGGTGGGAGACCCAGTACTTC
CDR3aa: CASSFEQGWETQYF

abundance: NA
v_gene: TRBV5-5
d_gene: TRBD1
j_gene: TRBJ2-5
len: 14
CDR3nt: TGTGCCAGCAGCCCGGACAGGGGCCAAGAGACCCAGTACTTC
CDR3aa: CASSPDRGQETQYF

abundance: NA
v_gene: TRBV27
d_gene: TRBD1
j_gene: TRBJ2-1
len: 15
CDR3nt: TGTGCCAGCAGTTTAGGCCAGGGGGAAACAAATGAGCAGTTCTTC
CDR3aa: CASSLGQGETNEQFF

abundance: NA
v_gene: TRBV6-5
d_gene: NA
j_gene: TRBJ1-1
len: 12
CDR3nt: TGTGCCAGCAGTTACGTGGGAAGGGAAGCTTTCTTT
CDR3aa: CASSYVGREAFF

abundance: NA
v_gene: TRBV27
d_gene: NA
j_gene: TRBJ2-1
len: 14
CDR3nt: TGTGCCAGCAGTTTACCAGGTTCCTACAATGAGCAGTTCTTC
CDR3aa: CASSLPGSYNEQFF

abundance: NA
v_gene: TRBV5-6
d_gene: NA
j_gene: TRBJ1-6
len: 16
CDR3nt: TGTGCCAGCAGCTTTATCCTCGCTCCCCATAATTCACCCCTCCACTTT
CDR3aa: CASSFILAPHNSPLHF